The 2 T cell receptor beta chains in this list originate from one sample, sequenced in a study of blood T cells in healthy people across ages. Combining a sample-barcoded 5' primer with a J-beta primer mix, a second PCR ran for about 6 to 11 cycles. TCRdb used MiXCR to reprocess the 5' RACE reads, holding one entry per CDR3 protein. The data show some 560,000 distinct CDR3 sequences, approximately 26% seen once. This same sample was also part of a study on T cells of mothers and their children.

Sequenced material: blood. These receptors originate from a boy between 2 and 10 years old in good health.

This clonotype came up a few times. The chain joins TRBV12-3 or TRBV12-4 to TRBJ2-5; D gene unclear. The CDR3 sequence is 11 residues long. The germline V and J ends were trimmed by 8 bases and 1 base, with 5 bases remaining between them. CDR3 residues: CASGIQETQYF. The CDR3 coding sequence is TGTGCCAGCGGCATCCAAGAGACCCAGTACTTC.

V gene TRBV7-3 combines with J gene TRBJ2-2; 10 bases are a match to TRBD2. Germline CDR1 and CDR2: SGHTA and FQGTGA. The CDR3 extends over 19 amino acids. The V segment lost 0 bases and the J segment 1 base; nucleotides outside the gene matches: 8. The CDR3 is CASSLTGSSGGQNTGELFF. The CDR3 region has the DNA TGTGCCAGCAGCTTAACCGGCTCTAGCGGGGGCCAGAACACCGGGGAGCTGTTTTTT.